This T cell receptor (beta chain) appears in the sequencing data of a study of beta chain features in type 1 diabetes (dated by TCRdb to 2016 to 2019). Looking at the study overall: Patients and healthy donors did not differ in mean age, gender distribution, total cell number or subset yield. A total of 90 million to 120 million sorted cells were examined across all samples, and a strong correlation was observed between cell number per subset and RNA yield. Whereas all 30 or so donors provided naive and central memory subsets, regulatory and stem cell-like memory subsets were isolated from just 8 patients and about 8 healthy donors. In the study, recently diagnosed type 1 diabetes patients and matched healthy donors were compared on the TCRB repertoires of their sorted circulating CD4+ T cell subsets.

From each donor, a single peripheral blood sample of 100 to 150 mL on average was drawn into heparinised tubes. A BD FACSAria II and a panel including CD45RO, CCR7, CD25, CD127, CD95 and CD27 were used to sort naive, central memory, regulatory and stem cell-like memory CD4+ T cells. A purity above 98% was achieved for all sorted populations. PBMCs were separated immediately by Lymphoprep density gradient centrifugation and were stained directly, without being cultured. So that batch effects would be minimized, each experiment stained and sorted samples in pairs, pairing one healthy donor with one patient. V is trimmed back by 3 bases and J by 0 bases, and the junction contains 3 bases that no gene match accounts for. From the germline V gene, CDR1 is KGHSH and CDR2 is LQKENI. Including the terminal cysteine and phenylalanine, the CDR3 comprises 16 residues. Only the CDR3 part of the read is kept: 48 bases, read in frame from the first base.

All of the isolated RNA was reverse transcribed with the High Capacity cDNA Reverse Transcription Kit, so expressed TCRB transcripts were sequenced. Deep immunoSEQ sequencing was applied to naive, central memory and regulatory T cell samples, giving an average of around 4 million total reads per sample. Sorted cells were lysed in RLT buffer and RNA was extracted with DNase-treated RNeasy Micro or Mini kits, depending on cell number. To prevent cross-contamination, each cell subset was processed individually, whereas patient and healthy donor samples were processed jointly. The immunoSEQ multiplex PCR was used to amplify TCRB sequences from cDNA, yielding 87-bp fragments that span the CDR3 region. The amplicons were sequenced using the Illumina HiSeq platform. Processing in the source paper ran as follows. PCR bias was computationally corrected using synthetic template baselines, reads within Hamming distance 2 were collapsed, and singletons that could not be merged were discarded. By aligning reads against IMGT, V, D and J genes, CDR3 length, and insertions or deletions at six rearrangement sites were assigned. Within each subset, clonotype counts were normalized to sorted cell number, and only after that were true diversity and Gini coefficients computed with the tcR R package. The overlap coefficient, calculated on TCRB nucleotide sequences, was used to quantify repertoire sharing. Out-of-frame TCRB sequences from naive cells were analyzed as a proxy for the pre-selection repertoire. The table was pulled from immuneACCESS by TCRdb, which kept in-frame rearrangements only. Such tables lose some clones; where checked, under half of the loss comes from unresolved V genes, and the rest has no known cause. The V and J calls and clone size are taken from that table; D and trimming were inferred from the DNA. This sample comprises about 360,000 clones, around an eighth of them detected only once. Around 0.0099% of the sample comes from the top ten.

As regards this clone: Its antigen remains unidentified. One base away there is no much larger clone; base qualities are not given.

On the study overall, not on this receptor specifically: Type 1 diabetes patients showed a moderate but significant shortening of TCRB CDR3 length in all four CD4+ subsets. Because cDNA was sequenced instead of genomic DNA, activated cells with high expression could be over-represented, although the groups did not differ in activation or CD3 levels. PCR may preferentially amplify shorter templates, but because patient and control samples were amplified and corrected together, any resulting skew would affect both groups equally. Because the HLA sub-analyses included only small numbers of individuals, any influence of HLA type on TCRB rearrangement was left unresolved. Naive, central memory and regulatory TCRB repertoires appeared more similar among patients than among healthy donors. At VDJ recombination sites, patients with type 1 diabetes made fewer insertions and deleted more nucleotides, a pattern implying thymic rearrangement abnormalities.

This TCR was sampled from a woman in her late teens or twenties with type 1 diabetes. The chain links TRBV18 with TRBJ2-2, and 8 junction bases match TRBD1. Sequenced: naive CD4+ T cells from blood. The intended sense of this specimen's cell subset or site label: true naive CD4+ T cells. The CDR3 region reads CASSPDRASNTGELFF. The nucleotides read TGTGCCAGCTCACCGGACAGGGCCTCGAACACCGGGGAGCTGTTTTTT.